The rows below give T cell receptor beta chains drawn from one sample of a study of T cell responses to AZD1222 COVID-19 vaccine. Produced via immunoSEQ multiplex PCR; TCRdb's table is partial and in-frame only. The sample records 150,000 to 200,000 clones, about 90% being singletons. The sequencing used peripheral blood, collected on day 0 of MenACWY control vaccination. The origin of the receptors is an adult in good health. The CDR3 runs from the conserved cysteine through the conserved F or W.

V gene	J gene	CDR3 protein
TRBV6-4	TRBJ2-2	CASSDGDSDTTGELFF
TRBV5-4	TRBJ2-3	CALKRTGVPDTQYF
TRBV7-9	TRBJ1-6	CASSARSSYNSPLHF
TRBV19	TRBJ2-1	CASSGVVEGNEQFF
TRBV29-1	TRBJ2-1	CSVNTGTSYNEQFF
TRBV10-3	TRBJ1-4	CAISKGDFEKLFF
TRBV28	TRBJ1-2	CASRYSNYGYTF
TRBV28	TRBJ1-2	CASRADRARDGYTF
TRBV6-5	TRBJ2-5	CASSYVAGGRGTQYF
TRBV6-5	TRBJ2-7	CASQNEGRRYEQYF
TRBV19	TRBJ1-1	CASRETGASRSYTEAFF
TRBV6-5	TRBJ2-7	CASRSGQGTYEQYF
TRBV7-2	TRBJ1-1	CASSPTRVNTEAFF
TRBV5-1	TRBJ1-2	CASSSRRADYGYTF
TRBV7-2	TRBJ1-2	CASSLGTYGYTF
TRBV27	TRBJ2-5	CASMRQSGTQYF
TRBV12-3/TRBV12-4	TRBJ1-1	CASIAGGEAFF
TRBV2	TRBJ2-7	CANQGSYEQYF
TRBV6-5	TRBJ2-5	CASSLGQAVQETQYF
TRBV6-2/TRBV6-3	TRBJ2-7	CASSYRTSGAFSYEQYF
TRBV4-1	TRBJ2-2	CASSQGQGTNTGELFF
TRBV6-2/TRBV6-3	TRBJ1-6	CASSYGDSNSPLHF
TRBV3-1/TRBV3-2	TRBJ2-7	CASSQEEIAGRDEQYF
TRBV28	TRBJ2-7	CASSLDRFFIEQYF
TRBV19	TRBJ2-1	CASSLAGALSYNEQFF
TRBV28	TRBJ1-6	CASSASGTGSYPLHF
TRBV28	TRBJ1-1	CASTQNAEAFF
TRBV28	TRBJ1-4	CASSPPGQTNEKLFF
TRBV28	TRBJ2-1	CASRSHGGWDNEQFF
TRBV29-1	TRBJ2-1	CSIGQAGIGGNEQFF
TRBV24-1	TRBJ1-2	CATSDPDRGANYGYTF
TRBV2	TRBJ1-1	CASSDGRTQNTEAFF
TRBV5-1	TRBJ1-2	CASSLEGQGARGYTF
TRBV11-2	TRBJ2-6	CASSLEAGGFSGANVLTF
TRBV5-8	TRBJ1-4	CASSSGQGAYEKLFF